This T cell receptor (beta chain) was sequenced during a study of shared clonotypes between healthy human individuals. Every subset's genomic DNA went evenly onto several immunoSEQ plates. Clones were read by immunoSEQ multiplex PCR, and TCRdb kept only the in-frame ones, dropping some. The sample has roughly 1,600,000 clones; just under 99% are singletons. There are 17 residues in the CDR3. CDR1 and CDR2 (germline): MNHEY, SMNVEV (reference sequence). The ends were cut back, 3 bases at V and 4 bases at J, with 18 bases in the middle. The sample was naive CD4+ T cells sorted from blood. Stated subset: CD45RA+ positively selected. The TCR comes from a man aged 25-40 years in good health. This chain links TRBV27 with TRBJ2-2; maybe TRBD1 (6 bases). CDR3 sequence: CASSFLRGTGFTGELFF. CDR3 DNA sequence: TGTGCCAGCAGTTTCCTGAGGGGAACAGGGTTCACCGGGGAGCTGTTTTTT.